The TCR beta chain under discussion was sequenced for a study of beta chain features in type 1 diabetes listed by TCRdb under 2018. For the study in its entirety: Patients and healthy donors did not differ in mean age, gender distribution, total cell number or subset yield. Whereas all 28 donors provided naive and central memory subsets, regulatory and stem cell-like memory subsets were isolated from just 8 patients and roughly eight healthy donors. Across all samples, roughly 110,000,000 sorted cells were examined, and cell number per subset correlated strongly with RNA yield. The study compared TCRB repertoires of sorted circulating CD4+ T cell subsets between recently diagnosed type 1 diabetes patients and matched healthy donors. Broad study findings and their caveats: PCR might favor shorter templates, but patient and control samples were amplified and corrected together, so any skew would affect both groups equally. Because cDNA rather than genomic DNA was sequenced, highly expressing activated cells could have been over-represented, although no difference in activation and CD3 levels was found between groups. Naive, central memory and regulatory TCRB repertoires appeared to be more alike among patients than among healthy donors. In all four CD4+ subsets, TCRB CDR3 length was moderately but significantly shorter in type 1 diabetes patients. Only small numbers of individuals were included in the HLA sub-analyses, which left unresolved whether HLA type had any influence on TCRB rearrangement. Fewer insertions and more nucleotide deletions at VDJ recombination sites were observed in patients with type 1 diabetes, implying thymic rearrangement abnormalities.

Including cysteine and phenylalanine, the CDR3 has 14 amino acids. Solely the CDR3 DNA is kept, with 42 bases framed from the first base. The germline V gene yields MDHEN for CDR1 and SYDVKM for CDR2. Deletion took 2 bases off V and 9 bases off J, with a span of 14 bases between the germline ends. The entire amount of isolated RNA was reverse transcribed using the High Capacity cDNA Reverse Transcription Kit, so the sequenced TCRB transcripts were expressed ones. Deep immunoSEQ sequencing was applied to naive, central memory and regulatory T cell samples, giving an average of roughly 3.5 million total reads per sample. After sorted cells were lysed in RLT buffer, RNA was extracted with DNase-treated RNeasy Micro or Mini kits, with the choice depending on cell number. Each cell subset was processed separately to prevent cross-contamination, with patient and healthy donor samples processed together. TCRB sequences were amplified from cDNA with the immunoSEQ multiplex PCR, producing 87-bp fragments spanning the CDR3 region. Sequencing of the amplicons was done on the Illumina HiSeq platform. The study's processing was this. PCR bias was corrected computationally using synthetic template baselines, and reads within Hamming distance 2 were collapsed, with unmergeable singletons discarded. Reads were aligned against IMGT so that V, D and J genes, CDR3 length and insertions or deletions at six rearrangement sites could be assigned. Within each subset, clonotype counts were normalized to the number of sorted cells before true diversity and Gini coefficients were calculated with the tcR R package. The overlap coefficient, calculated on TCRB nucleotide sequences, was used to quantify repertoire sharing. Out-of-frame TCRB sequences from naive cells were analyzed to stand in for the pre-selection repertoire. In TCRdb, the immuneACCESS table is reduced to in-frame sequences with V and J assigned. These tables do not hold every clone; where another copy was compared, an unresolved V gene accounts for under half, and the others remain unexplained. Clone size and V and J calls were adopted from that table, with D and trimming inferred from the DNA. The table for this sample lists around 650,000 clones; over 10% of them were counted only once. The top ten constitute about 0.11% of the sample.

This clone has a handful of counts. It has no known antigen specificity. Base qualities are not provided; no much larger clone lies one nucleotide away. A single peripheral blood draw of roughly 0.11 L on average was collected from each donor into heparinised tubes. Naive, central memory, regulatory and stem cell-like memory CD4+ T cells were sorted on a BD FACSAria II using a panel including CD45RO, CCR7, CD25, CD127, CD95 and CD27. A purity above 98% was achieved for all sorted populations. Right away, PBMCs were isolated by Lymphoprep density gradient centrifugation and were stained directly, with no culture step. So that batch effects would be minimized, each experiment stained and sorted samples in pairs, pairing one healthy donor with one patient.

This sequence originates from a man aged 30-40 years with type 1 diabetes. Sequenced material: naive CD4+ T cells from blood. The cell subset or site label, read with the paper, signifies: true naive CD4+ T cells. The sequence joins TRBV28 to TRBJ2-1, with a tentative D gene TRBD2 over 5 matching bases. At the DNA level, the sequence is TGTGCCAGCAGTTTACCTGGACTGTATCGTGAGCAGTTCTTC. It specifies CASSLPGLYREQFF.